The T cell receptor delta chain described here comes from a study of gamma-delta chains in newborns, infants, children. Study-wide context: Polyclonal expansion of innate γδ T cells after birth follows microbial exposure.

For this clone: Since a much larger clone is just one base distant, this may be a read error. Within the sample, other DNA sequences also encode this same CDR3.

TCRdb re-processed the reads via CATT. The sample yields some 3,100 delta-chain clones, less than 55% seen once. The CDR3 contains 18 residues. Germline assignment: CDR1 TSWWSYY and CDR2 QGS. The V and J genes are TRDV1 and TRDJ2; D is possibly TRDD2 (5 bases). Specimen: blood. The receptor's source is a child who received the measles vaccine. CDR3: CALGEHPLFRFLTAQLFF. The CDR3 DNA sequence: TGTGCTCTTGGGGAACACCCGCTCTTCCGGTTCTTGACAGCACAGCTCTTCTTT.